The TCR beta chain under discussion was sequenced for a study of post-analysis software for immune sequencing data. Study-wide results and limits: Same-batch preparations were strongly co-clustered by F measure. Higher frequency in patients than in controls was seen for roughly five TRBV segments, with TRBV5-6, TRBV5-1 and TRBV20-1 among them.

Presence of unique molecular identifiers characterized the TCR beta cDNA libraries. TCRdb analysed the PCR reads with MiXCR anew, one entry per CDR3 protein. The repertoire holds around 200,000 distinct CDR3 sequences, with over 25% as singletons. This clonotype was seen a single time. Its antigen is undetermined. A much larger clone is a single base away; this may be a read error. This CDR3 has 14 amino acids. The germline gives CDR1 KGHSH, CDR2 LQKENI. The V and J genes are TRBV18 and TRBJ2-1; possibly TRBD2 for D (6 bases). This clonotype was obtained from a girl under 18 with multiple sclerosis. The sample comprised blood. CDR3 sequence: CVSSPRGLIYEQFF. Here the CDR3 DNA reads TGTGTCAGCTCACCACGAGGACTAATCTATGAGCAGTTCTTC. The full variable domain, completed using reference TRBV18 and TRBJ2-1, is NAGVMQNPRHLVRRRGQEARLRCSPMKGHSHVYWYRQLPEEGLKFMVYLQKENIIDESGMPKERFSAEFPKEGPSILRIQQVVRGDSAAYFCVSSPRGLIYEQFFGPGTRLTVL.